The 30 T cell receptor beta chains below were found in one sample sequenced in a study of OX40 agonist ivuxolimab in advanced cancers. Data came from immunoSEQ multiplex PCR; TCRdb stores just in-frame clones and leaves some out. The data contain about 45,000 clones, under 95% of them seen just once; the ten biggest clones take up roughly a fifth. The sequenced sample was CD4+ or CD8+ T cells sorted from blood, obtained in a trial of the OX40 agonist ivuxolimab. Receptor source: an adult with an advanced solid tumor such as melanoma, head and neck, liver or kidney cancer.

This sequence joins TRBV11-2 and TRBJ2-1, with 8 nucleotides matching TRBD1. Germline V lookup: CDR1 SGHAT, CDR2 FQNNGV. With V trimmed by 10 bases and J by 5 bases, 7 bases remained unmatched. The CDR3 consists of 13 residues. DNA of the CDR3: TGTGCCAACCCCAGGGGGCTACACAATGAGCAGTTCTTC. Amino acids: CANPRGLHNEQFF.

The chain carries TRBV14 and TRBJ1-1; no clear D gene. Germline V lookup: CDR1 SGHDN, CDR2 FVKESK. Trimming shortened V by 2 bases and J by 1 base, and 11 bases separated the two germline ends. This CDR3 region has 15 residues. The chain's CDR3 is CASSQSPHANTEAFF. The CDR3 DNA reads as TGTGCCAGCAGCCAATCGCCGCATGCGAACACTGAAGCTTTCTTT.

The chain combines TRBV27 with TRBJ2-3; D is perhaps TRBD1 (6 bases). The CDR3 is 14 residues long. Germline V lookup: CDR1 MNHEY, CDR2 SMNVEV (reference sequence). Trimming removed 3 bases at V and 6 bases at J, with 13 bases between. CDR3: CASSLLAGADTQYF. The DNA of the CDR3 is TGTGCCAGCAGTTTGCTAGCAGGGGCCGATACGCAGTATTTT.

This CDR3 reads CASSLQGGPTEAFF. CDR3 bases: TGTGCCAGCAGTCTACAGGGGGGGCCCACTGAAGCTTTCTTT. The genes are TRBV27 and TRBJ1-1, with 8 bases identical to TRBD1. Germline V gene sequence: CDR1 MNHEY, CDR2 SMNVEV (reference sequence). The trim removed 5 bases at V and 4 bases at J, leaving 6 bases unmatched. The CDR3 spans 14 residues.

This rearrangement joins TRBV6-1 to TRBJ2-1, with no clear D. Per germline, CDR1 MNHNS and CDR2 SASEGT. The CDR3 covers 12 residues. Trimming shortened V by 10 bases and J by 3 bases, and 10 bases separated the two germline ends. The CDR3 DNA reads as TGTGCCAACTATGACGGCTACAATGAGCAGTTCTTC. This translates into CANYDGYNEQFF.

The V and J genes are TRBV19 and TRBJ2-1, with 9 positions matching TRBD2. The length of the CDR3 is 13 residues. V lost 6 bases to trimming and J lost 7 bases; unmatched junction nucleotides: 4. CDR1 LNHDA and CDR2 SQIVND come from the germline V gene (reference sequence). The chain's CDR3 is CASSPLAGNEQFF. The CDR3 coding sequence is TGTGCCAGTAGCCCCCTAGCGGGAAATGAGCAGTTCTTC.

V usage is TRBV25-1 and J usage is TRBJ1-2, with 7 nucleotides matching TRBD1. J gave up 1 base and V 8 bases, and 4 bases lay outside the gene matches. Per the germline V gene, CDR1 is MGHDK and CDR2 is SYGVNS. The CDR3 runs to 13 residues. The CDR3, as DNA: TGTGCCAGCGCGGGACAGATTAACTATGGCTACACCTTC. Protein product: CASAGQINYGYTF.

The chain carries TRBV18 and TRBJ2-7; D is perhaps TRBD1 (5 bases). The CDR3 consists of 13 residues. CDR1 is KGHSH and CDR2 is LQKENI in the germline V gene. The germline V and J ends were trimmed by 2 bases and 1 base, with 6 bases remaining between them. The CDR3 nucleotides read TGTGCCAGCTCACCAGACAGATCCTACGAGCAGTACTTC. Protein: CASSPDRSYEQYF.

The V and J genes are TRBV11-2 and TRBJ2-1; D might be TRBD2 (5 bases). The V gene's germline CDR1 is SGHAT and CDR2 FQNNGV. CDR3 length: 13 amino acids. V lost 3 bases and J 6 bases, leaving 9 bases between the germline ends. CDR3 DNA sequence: TGTGCCAGCAGCTTGGCTAGCCGCAATGAGCAGTTCTTC. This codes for CASSLASRNEQFF.

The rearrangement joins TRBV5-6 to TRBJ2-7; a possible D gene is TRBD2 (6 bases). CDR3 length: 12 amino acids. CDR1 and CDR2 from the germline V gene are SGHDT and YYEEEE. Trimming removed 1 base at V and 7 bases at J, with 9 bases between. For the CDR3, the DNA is TGTGCCAGCAGCTTGCCTAGCGCGGAGCAGTACTTC. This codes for CASSLPSAEQYF.

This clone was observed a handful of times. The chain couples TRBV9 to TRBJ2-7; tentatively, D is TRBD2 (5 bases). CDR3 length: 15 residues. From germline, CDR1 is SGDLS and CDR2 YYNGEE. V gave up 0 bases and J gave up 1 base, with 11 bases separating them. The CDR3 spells CASSVDWTGSYEQYF. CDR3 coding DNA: TGTGCCAGCAGCGTAGACTGGACGGGGTCCTACGAGCAGTACTTC.

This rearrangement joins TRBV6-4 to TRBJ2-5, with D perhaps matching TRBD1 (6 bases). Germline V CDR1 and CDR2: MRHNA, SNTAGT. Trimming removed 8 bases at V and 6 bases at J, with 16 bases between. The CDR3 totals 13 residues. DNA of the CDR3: TGTGCCAGCTCCTTCCGGGACAAACAGACCCAGTACTTC. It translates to CASSFRDKQTQYF.

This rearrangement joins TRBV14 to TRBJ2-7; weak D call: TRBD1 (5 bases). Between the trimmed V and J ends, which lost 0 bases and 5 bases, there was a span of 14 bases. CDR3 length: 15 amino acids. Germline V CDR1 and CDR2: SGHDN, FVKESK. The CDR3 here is CASSQEGFVGDEQYF. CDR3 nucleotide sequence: TGTGCCAGCAGCCAAGAGGGTTTTGTAGGGGACGAGCAGTACTTC.

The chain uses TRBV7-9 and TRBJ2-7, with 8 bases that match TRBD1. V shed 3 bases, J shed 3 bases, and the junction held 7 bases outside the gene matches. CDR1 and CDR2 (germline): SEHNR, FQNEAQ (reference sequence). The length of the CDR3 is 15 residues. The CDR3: CASSLATGAFYEQYF. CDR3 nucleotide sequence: TGTGCCAGCAGCTTGGCGACAGGGGCTTTCTACGAGCAGTACTTC.

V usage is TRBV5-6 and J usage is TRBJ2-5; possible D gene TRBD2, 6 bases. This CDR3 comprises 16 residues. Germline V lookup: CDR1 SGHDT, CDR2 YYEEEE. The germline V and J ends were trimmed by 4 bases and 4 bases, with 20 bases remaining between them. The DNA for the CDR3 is TGTGCCAGCAGCGCCGGCCCCGGGAGCGGCAGAGAGACCCAGTACTTC. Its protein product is CASSAGPGSGRETQYF.

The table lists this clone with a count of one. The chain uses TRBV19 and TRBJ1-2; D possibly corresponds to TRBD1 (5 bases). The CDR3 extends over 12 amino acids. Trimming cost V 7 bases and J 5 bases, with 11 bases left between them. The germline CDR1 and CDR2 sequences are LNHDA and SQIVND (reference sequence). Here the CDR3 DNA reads TGTGCCAGTACCTTAGACAGATATGGCTACACCTTC. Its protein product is CASTLDRYGYTF.

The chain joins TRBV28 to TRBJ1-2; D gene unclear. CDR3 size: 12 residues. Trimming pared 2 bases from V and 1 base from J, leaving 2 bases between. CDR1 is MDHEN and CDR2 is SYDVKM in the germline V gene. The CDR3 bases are TGTGCCAGCAGTTTAAGTAACTATGGCTACACCTTC. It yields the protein CASSLSNYGYTF.

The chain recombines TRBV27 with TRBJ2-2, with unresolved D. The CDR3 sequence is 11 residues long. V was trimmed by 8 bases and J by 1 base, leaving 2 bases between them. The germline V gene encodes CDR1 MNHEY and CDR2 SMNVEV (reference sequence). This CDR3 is CASRNTGELFF. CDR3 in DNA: TGTGCCAGCCGGAACACCGGGGAGCTGTTTTTT.

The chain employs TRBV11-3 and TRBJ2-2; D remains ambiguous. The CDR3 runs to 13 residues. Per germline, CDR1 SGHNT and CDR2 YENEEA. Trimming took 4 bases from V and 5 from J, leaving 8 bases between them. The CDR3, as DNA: TGTGCCAGCAGCTCAGTAGGAACCGGGGAGCTGTTTTTT. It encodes CASSSVGTGELFF.

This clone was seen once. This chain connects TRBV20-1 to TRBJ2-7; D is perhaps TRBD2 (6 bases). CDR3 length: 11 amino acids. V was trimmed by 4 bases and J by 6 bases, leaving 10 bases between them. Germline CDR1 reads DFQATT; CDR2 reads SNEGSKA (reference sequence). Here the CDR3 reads CSATGEGEQYF. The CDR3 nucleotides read TGCAGTGCTACGGGAGAGGGCGAGCAGTACTTC.

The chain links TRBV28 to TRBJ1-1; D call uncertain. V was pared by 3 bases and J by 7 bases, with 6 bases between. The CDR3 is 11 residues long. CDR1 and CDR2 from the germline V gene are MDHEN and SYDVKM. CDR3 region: CASSLLDEAFF. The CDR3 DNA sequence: TGTGCCAGCAGTTTGTTGGATGAAGCTTTCTTT.

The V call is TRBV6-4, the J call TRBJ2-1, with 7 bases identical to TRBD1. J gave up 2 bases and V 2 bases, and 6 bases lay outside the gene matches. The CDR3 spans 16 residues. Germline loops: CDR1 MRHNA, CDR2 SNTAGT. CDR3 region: CASSDVAGGPYNEQFF. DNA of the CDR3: TGTGCCAGCAGTGACGTGGCAGGGGGTCCCTACAATGAGCAGTTCTTC.

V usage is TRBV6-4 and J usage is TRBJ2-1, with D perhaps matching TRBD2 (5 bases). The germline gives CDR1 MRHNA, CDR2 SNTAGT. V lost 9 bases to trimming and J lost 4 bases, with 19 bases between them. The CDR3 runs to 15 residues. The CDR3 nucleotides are TGTGCCAGACTTAATTCGGTCACGGGGTACAATGAGCAGTTCTTC. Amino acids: CARLNSVTGYNEQFF.

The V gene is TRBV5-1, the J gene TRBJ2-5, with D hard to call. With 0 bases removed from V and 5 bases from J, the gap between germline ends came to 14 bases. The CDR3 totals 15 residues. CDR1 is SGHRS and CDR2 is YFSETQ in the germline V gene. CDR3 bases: TGCGCCAGCAGCTTGGGGACGAATAGTGGGGAGACCCAGTACTTC. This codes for CASSLGTNSGETQYF.

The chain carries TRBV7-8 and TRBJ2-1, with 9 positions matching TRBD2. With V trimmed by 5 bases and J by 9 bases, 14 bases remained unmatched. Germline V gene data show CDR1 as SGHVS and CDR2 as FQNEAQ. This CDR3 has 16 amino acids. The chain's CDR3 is CASSPRLAVIGGEQFF. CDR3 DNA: TGTGCCAGCAGCCCGCGACTAGCGGTGATTGGTGGTGAGCAGTTCTTC.

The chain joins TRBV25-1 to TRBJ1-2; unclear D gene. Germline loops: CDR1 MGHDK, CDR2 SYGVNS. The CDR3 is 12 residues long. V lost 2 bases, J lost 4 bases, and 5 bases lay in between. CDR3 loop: CASSEDLYGYTF. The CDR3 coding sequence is TGTGCCAGCAGTGAAGACCTCTATGGCTACACCTTC.

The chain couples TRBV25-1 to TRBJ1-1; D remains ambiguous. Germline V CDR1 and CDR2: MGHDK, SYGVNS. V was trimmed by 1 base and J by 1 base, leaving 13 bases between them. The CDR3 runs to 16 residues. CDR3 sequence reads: CASSEFVLGKNTEAFF. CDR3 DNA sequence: TGTGCCAGCAGTGAATTTGTCTTGGGTAAGAACACTGAAGCTTTCTTT.

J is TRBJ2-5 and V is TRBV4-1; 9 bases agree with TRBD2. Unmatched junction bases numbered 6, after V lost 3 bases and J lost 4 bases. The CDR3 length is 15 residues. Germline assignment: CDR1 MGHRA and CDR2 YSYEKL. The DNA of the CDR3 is TGCGCCAGCAGCCATCGACTAGCGGCCGCAGAGACCCAGTACTTC. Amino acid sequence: CASSHRLAAAETQYF.

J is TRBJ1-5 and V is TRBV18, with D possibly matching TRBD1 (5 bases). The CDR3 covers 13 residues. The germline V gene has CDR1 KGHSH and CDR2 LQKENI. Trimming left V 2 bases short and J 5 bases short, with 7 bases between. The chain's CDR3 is CASSPSGDQPQHF. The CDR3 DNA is TGTGCCAGCTCACCATCGGGGGATCAGCCCCAGCATTTT.

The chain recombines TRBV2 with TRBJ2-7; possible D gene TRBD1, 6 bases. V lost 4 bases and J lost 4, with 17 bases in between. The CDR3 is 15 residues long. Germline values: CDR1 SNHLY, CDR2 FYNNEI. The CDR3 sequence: CASSGARDRIYEQYF. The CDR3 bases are TGTGCCAGCAGTGGGGCCCGCGACAGGATATACGAGCAGTACTTC. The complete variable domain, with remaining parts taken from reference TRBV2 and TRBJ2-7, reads EPEVTQTPSHQVTQMGQEVILRCVPISNHLYFYWYRQILGQKVEFLVSFYNNEISEKSEIFDDQFSVERPDGSNFTLKIRSTKLEDSAMYFCASSGARDRIYEQYFGPGTRLTVT.